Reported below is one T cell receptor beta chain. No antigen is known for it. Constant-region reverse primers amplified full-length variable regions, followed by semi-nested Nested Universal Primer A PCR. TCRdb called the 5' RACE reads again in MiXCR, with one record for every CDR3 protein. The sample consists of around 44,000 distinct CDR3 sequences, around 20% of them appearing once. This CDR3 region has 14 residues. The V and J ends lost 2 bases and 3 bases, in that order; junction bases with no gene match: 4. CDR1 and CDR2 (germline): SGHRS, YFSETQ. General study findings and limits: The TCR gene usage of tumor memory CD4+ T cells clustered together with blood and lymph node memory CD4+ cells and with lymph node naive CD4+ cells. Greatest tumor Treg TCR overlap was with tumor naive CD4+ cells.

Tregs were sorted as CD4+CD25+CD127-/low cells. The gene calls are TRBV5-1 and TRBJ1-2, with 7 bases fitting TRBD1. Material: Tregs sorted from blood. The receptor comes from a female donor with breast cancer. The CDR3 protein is CASSFVGQDYGYTF. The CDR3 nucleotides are TGCGCCAGCAGCTTCGTTGGACAGGACTATGGCTACACCTTC.